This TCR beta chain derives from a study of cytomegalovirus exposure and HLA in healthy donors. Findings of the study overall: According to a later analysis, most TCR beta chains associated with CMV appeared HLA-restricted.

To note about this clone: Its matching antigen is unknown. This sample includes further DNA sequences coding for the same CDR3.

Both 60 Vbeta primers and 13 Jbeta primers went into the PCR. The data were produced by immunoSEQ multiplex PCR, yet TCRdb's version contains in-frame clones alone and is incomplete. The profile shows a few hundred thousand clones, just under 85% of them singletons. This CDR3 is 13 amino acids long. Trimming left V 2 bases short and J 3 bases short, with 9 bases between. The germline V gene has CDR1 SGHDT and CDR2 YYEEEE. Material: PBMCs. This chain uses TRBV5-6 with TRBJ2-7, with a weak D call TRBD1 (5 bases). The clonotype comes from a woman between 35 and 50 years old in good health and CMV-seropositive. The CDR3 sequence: CASSLGQSYEQYF. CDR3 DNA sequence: TGTGCCAGCAGCTTAGGACAAAGCTACGAGCAGTACTTC.